This T cell receptor beta chain was sequenced in a study of T cells in Graves' hyperthyroidism and ophthalmopathy. In the study overall: Peripheral blood collection took place at initial diagnosis, before any treatment.

Stable disease denoted Graves' hyperthyroidism without ophthalmopathy progression within 18 months. RNA transcripts provided the source from which TCR beta CDR3 regions were amplified. Carried out on the TCR CDR3, a first-round RT-PCR used the HTBI primer set. TCRdb called the multiplex PCR reads again in MiXCR, with one record for every CDR3 protein. This table has 20,000 to 30,000 distinct CDR3 sequences, over 35% appearing once. The sample holds many counts of this clonotype. CDR3 length: 16 amino acids. V trimming: 5 bases; J trimming: 5 bases; junction bases outside the gene matches: 9. From germline, CDR1 is SEHNR and CDR2 FQNEAQ (reference sequence).

This chain joins TRBV7-9 and TRBJ2-3, with 11 bases lining up with TRBD1. Sequencing was performed on blood. This TCR was recovered from a woman in her thirties with Graves' hyperthyroidism. CDR3 sequence: CASSNADRGRGDTQYF. The CDR3 coding sequence is TGTGCCAGCAGCAACGCGGACAGGGGGCGCGGAGATACGCAGTATTTT.